Shown below are 26 T cell receptor beta chains from a single sample sequenced in a study of T-cell reconstitution after alpha-beta-depleted transplantation in children (dated by TCRdb to the mid-2010s). The label giving this sample's treatment or condition can be read as: allogeneic hematopoietic cell transplantation with graft depleted of TCRalphabeta T cells and CD19 B cells. Preparation of the library involved PCR. Data came from an Illumina HiSeq 2500. To normalize quantification of the TCRbeta repertoire, the TCR libraries were built with molecular barcoding that relied on unique molecular identifiers. The public reads were reanalyzed by TCRdb: fastp trimming at Q25, MiXCR alignment, in-frame beta chains only. For every CDR3 protein sequence, its rows merge into one entry that carries the most common genes and DNA. The sample has 780,000 or so distinct CDR3 sequences on record, 16% of them singletons. The ten largest clones represent under 6% of the sample.

Sequencing was performed on PBMCs, mostly from graft donor cells, taken 360 days after TCRalphabeta/CD19-depleted stem cell transplant. These receptors all stem from a male patient younger than 18 who had a stem cell transplant for acute lymphoblastic leukemia, so the T cells may come from the graft donor.

This clonotype appeared a few times. The J gene is TRBJ2-1, the V gene TRBV5-1, with D perhaps TRBD1 (5 bases). This CDR3 is 16 amino acids long. With 2 bases removed from V and 3 bases from J, the gap between germline ends came to 15 bases. Germline CDR1 SGHRS, CDR2 YFSETQ. This CDR3 is CASSFRASGDYNEQFF. The DNA for the CDR3 is TGCGCCAGCAGCTTCAGGGCGAGTGGGGACTACAATGAGCAGTTCTTC.

CDR3 bases: TGTGCCATCAGTGAGTGGGCGGGGAGTGAGCAGTTCTTC. Amino acid sequence: CAISEWAGSEQFF. The chain is built from TRBV10-3 and TRBJ2-1; a weak D match, TRBD2 (6 bases). V was cut by 1 base and J by 9 bases, with 10 bases left in between. CDR3 length: 13 residues. Germline CDR1 is ENHRY and CDR2 is SYGVKD.

Many counts were recorded for this clonotype. The chain carries TRBV11-2 and TRBJ2-7; 9 bases map to TRBD1. The germline gives CDR1 SGHAT, CDR2 FQNNGV. The CDR3 contains 15 residues. The J segment lost 6 bases and the V segment lost 4 bases, leaving 10 bases of the junction unmatched. The CDR3 sequence: CASSSTGTGSREQYF. DNA for the CDR3: TGTGCCAGCAGCTCAACCGGGACAGGGAGTCGCGAGCAGTACTTC.

The table lists this clonotype with a few counts. V is TRBV11-3 and J is TRBJ2-3, with D possibly TRBD2 on 6 matching bases. This CDR3 region has 14 residues. V shed 6 bases and J shed 4 bases, with 14 bases lying between them. Germline values: CDR1 SGHNT, CDR2 YENEEA. The CDR3 nucleotides read TGTGCCAGCAGGGATTCCAGCGGGCCAGATACGCAGTATTTT. Translation gives CASRDSSGPDTQYF. The variable domain in full, completed from reference TRBV11-3 and TRBJ2-3, reads EAGVVQSPRYKIIEKKQPVAFWCNPISGHNTLYWYLQNLGQGPELLIRYENEEAVDDSQLPKDRFSAERLKGVDSTLKIQPAELGDSAVYLCASRDSSGPDTQYFGPGTRLTVL.

The gene calls are TRBV18 and TRBJ2-7; D is ambiguous. This CDR3 spans 13 amino acids. CDR1 is KGHSH, CDR2 LQKENI, per germline. V lost 4 bases and J 5 bases, leaving 12 bases between the germline ends. CDR3 sequence: CASSRGNGHEQYF. The DNA for the CDR3 is TGTGCCAGCTCACGGGGAAATGGCCACGAGCAGTACTTC.

The gene calls are TRBV10-3 and TRBJ2-6, with a weak D call TRBD2 (7 bases). Trimming cost V 4 bases and J 9 bases, with 16 bases left between them. Germline V CDR1 and CDR2: ENHRY, SYGVKD. The length of the CDR3 is 15 residues. The CDR3 DNA sequence: TGTGCCATCAGTGGCTACAGGGAGCGGGGCAACGTCCTGACTTTC. Amino acids: CAISGYRERGNVLTF.

The sample holds a few counts of this clonotype. The genes are TRBV5-1 and TRBJ1-1; 11 bases are a match to TRBD1. Germline V gene sequence: CDR1 SGHRS, CDR2 YFSETQ. CDR3 length: 16 amino acids. J gave up 1 base and V 4 bases, and 6 bases lay outside the gene matches. CDR3 sequence: CASSPGQGASNTEAFF. CDR3 nucleotides: TGCGCCAGCAGCCCAGGACAGGGGGCGTCGAACACTGAAGCTTTCTTT.

Many counts were recorded for this clonotype. The CDR3, as DNA: TGCGCCAGCAGTGAAAGGACAGGGTCTCACGAGCAGTACTTC. Translated, it gives CASSERTGSHEQYF. The chain recombines TRBV10-2 with TRBJ2-7; 8 nucleotides align to TRBD1. The CDR3 totals 14 residues. Germline assignment: CDR1 WSHSY and CDR2 SAAADI. The J segment lost 5 bases and the V segment lost 3 bases, leaving 6 bases of the junction unmatched.

The chain couples TRBV5-1 to TRBJ2-1, with 14 bases matching TRBD2. The V and J ends lost 4 bases and 3 bases, in that order; junction bases with no gene match: 6. In germline, CDR1 is SGHRS, CDR2 YFSETQ. This CDR3 has 17 residues. The CDR3 protein is CASSAGLAGGLYNEQFF. Here the CDR3 DNA reads TGCGCCAGCAGCGCTGGACTAGCGGGAGGTCTCTACAATGAGCAGTTCTTC. Filled out from reference TRBV5-1 and TRBJ2-1, the complete variable domain reads KAGVTQTPRYLIKTRGQQVTLSCSPISGHRSVSWYQQTPGQGLQFLFEYFSETQRNKGNFPGRFSGRQFSNSRSEMNVSTLELGDSALYLCASSAGLAGGLYNEQFFGPGTRLTVL.

The chain couples TRBV7-3 to TRBJ1-1, with TRBD1 as a possible D gene (5 bases). Germline V CDR1 and CDR2: SGHTA, FQGTGA. Trimming shortened V by 0 bases and J by 1 base, and 12 bases separated the two germline ends. CDR3 size: 16 residues. CDR3 sequence (DNA): TGTGCCAGCAGCTTAACGTTGGGGGGTCGGAACACTGAAGCTTTCTTT. It is translated as CASSLTLGGRNTEAFF.

The V call is TRBV12-3 or TRBV12-4, the J call TRBJ2-1; D possibly corresponds to TRBD1 (6 bases). The V end was cut by 2 bases, the J end by 3 bases, with 17 bases between. There are 17 residues in the CDR3. The CDR3 DNA reads as TGTGCCAGCAGTTTATGGGACACAGAAACACTCTACAATGAGCAGTTCTTC. It translates to CASSLWDTETLYNEQFF.

There are a few counts of this clonotype. The chain combines TRBV3-1 with TRBJ2-1; no clear D gene. This CDR3 contains 16 residues. V gave up 1 base and J gave up 6 bases, with 16 bases separating them. CDR1 is LGHDT and CDR2 is YNNKEL in the germline V gene (reference sequence). The CDR3 DNA reads as TGTGCCAGCAGCCAAGTCTATCCCCGCTCTCCCAATGAGCAGTTCTTC. This translates into CASSQVYPRSPNEQFF.

The table lists this clonotype with a few counts. This sequence joins TRBV30 and TRBJ1-2, with D unresolved. This CDR3 contains 13 residues. Germline V gene sequence: CDR1 GTSNPN, CDR2 SVGIG (reference sequence). Trimming shortened V by 7 bases and J by 0 bases, and 12 bases separated the two germline ends. The CDR3 DNA reads as TGTGCCTCCCTCCGGGTTTCTAACTATGGCTACACCTTC. This gives the protein CASLRVSNYGYTF.

In DNA form, the CDR3 reads TGTGCCAGCAGCCGCGGACGGACAGATCCCTATGGCTACACCTTC. This codes for CASSRGRTDPYGYTF. This chain links TRBV7-9 with TRBJ1-2; TRBD1 is a possible D gene (6 bases). CDR1 is SEHNR, CDR2 FQNEAQ, per germline (reference sequence). The ends were cut back, 5 bases at V and 4 bases at J, with 17 bases in the middle. There are 15 residues in the CDR3.

In DNA, the CDR3 is TGCAGCGTTGAAGATTTAGGGGGCTCTAGCTCCTACAATGAGCAGTTCTTC. This gives the protein CSVEDLGGSSSYNEQFF. The V and J genes are TRBV29-1 and TRBJ2-1, with 7 nucleotides matching TRBD1. V lost 0 bases and J lost 0; bases outside the gene matches: 8. CDR3 length: 17 residues. Germline CDR1 reads SQVTM; CDR2 reads ANQGSEA.

This clonotype appeared many times. One end of the junction varies from germline; a read error may be responsible. The chain joins TRBV5-1 to TRBJ2-2; 7 bases are shared with TRBD1. Germline assignment: CDR1 SGHRS and CDR2 YFSETQ. This CDR3 is 15 amino acids long. CDR3 amino acids: CASSLVRGNAGELFF. In DNA form, the CDR3 reads TGCGCCAGCAGCTTGGTCAGGGGGAACGCCGGGGAGCTGTTTTTT.

This clonotype was seen a handful of times. The gene calls are TRBV29-1 and TRBJ1-1, with D possibly TRBD1 on 5 matching bases. Trimming took off 0 bases at V and 6 bases at J, with 5 bases between the two ends. Looked up from germline, CDR1 is SQVTM and CDR2 is ANQGSEA. The CDR3 is 11 amino acids. The CDR3 coding sequence is TGCAGCGTTGAAGAGGGGGCTGAAGCTTTCTTT. It is translated as CSVEEGAEAFF.

The chain joins TRBV12-3 or TRBV12-4 to TRBJ2-3; D call uncertain. The CDR3 sequence is 14 residues long. V lost 7 bases, J lost 5 bases, and 16 bases lay in between. The DNA of the CDR3 is TGTGCCAGCACAGTAGAGCTAGGTGGAGATACGCAGTATTTT. Protein sequence: CASTVELGGDTQYF.

The genes are TRBV24-1 and TRBJ2-3, with TRBD1 matching 8 bases. Germline-derived CDR1 and CDR2 are KGHDR and SFDVKD. Germline trimming cut 2 bases from V and 2 bases from J; bases unmatched to any gene: 2. CDR3 length equals 15 residues. The CDR3 is CATSDWDRLTDTQYF. The CDR3 DNA reads TGTGCCACCAGTGATTGGGACAGGCTCACAGATACGCAGTATTTT.

The chain has TRBV7-9 and TRBJ2-7; 10 nucleotides match TRBD2. The CDR3 length is 13 residues. With 3 bases clipped from V and 7 bases from J, the junction kept 3 bases outside the gene matches. Per the germline V gene, CDR1 is SEHNR and CDR2 is FQNEAQ (reference sequence). In DNA form, the CDR3 reads TGTGCCAGCAGCTTTCCAGCGGGAGGGGAGCAGTACTTC. This sequence encodes CASSFPAGGEQYF.

The chain links TRBV27 to TRBJ2-7; 10 bases fit TRBD1. Germline assignment: CDR1 MNHEY and CDR2 SMNVEV (reference sequence). The CDR3 is 18 amino acids. The V gene end was trimmed by 1 base and the J gene end by 4 bases; junction bases not matched to a gene: 13. CDR3 DNA: TGTGCCAGCAGTTTATTCTTCGTGTCCGGGACAGGGGTATACGAGCAGTACTTC. Translation: CASSLFFVSGTGVYEQYF.

This clonotype was recorded many times. This rearrangement joins TRBV7-7 to TRBJ2-1, with 11 bases identical to TRBD1. The CDR3 runs to 20 residues. Trimming at V came to 2 bases and at J to 6 bases, leaving 18 bases not matched to a gene. Germline CDR1 and CDR2: SSHAT and FNYEAQ (reference sequence). This CDR3 is CASSLFDLDYGQGAINEQFF. The CDR3, as DNA: TGTGCCAGCAGCTTATTCGATCTGGATTATGGACAGGGGGCGATCAATGAGCAGTTCTTC.

This clonotype was recorded at least ten times. CDR3 sequence (DNA): TGTGCCACCAGCAGAGGAAAGGGGGTTCACGGGGAGCTGTTTTTT. Its translation: CATSRGKGVHGELFF. V is TRBV15 and J is TRBJ2-2; possible D gene TRBD1, 6 bases. Germline V lookup: CDR1 LNHNV, CDR2 YYDKDF (reference sequence). The V end lost 1 base, the J end lost 7 bases, and 13 bases lay between the germline ends. The CDR3 spans 15 residues.

This clonotype was counted ten times or more. The chain carries TRBV13 and TRBJ1-1; 8 bases align to TRBD1. The V gene end was trimmed by 4 bases and the J gene end by 0 bases; junction bases not matched to a gene: 1. CDR3 size: 14 residues. Germline V gene data show CDR1 as PRHDT and CDR2 as FYEKMQ (reference sequence). CDR3 in DNA: TGTGCCAGCAGCTCGGGACAGGTGAACACTGAAGCTTTCTTT. Its protein is CASSSGQVNTEAFF.

This clonotype was observed a few times. J is TRBJ2-1 and V is TRBV7-7, with D tentatively TRBD2 (5 bases). CDR1 is SSHAT, CDR2 FNYEAQ, per germline (reference sequence). The CDR3 is made up of 14 amino acids. Trimming removed 5 bases at V and 6 bases at J, with 14 bases between. The CDR3 coding sequence is TGTGCCAGCAGCAGAGACGGCCTAGCCAATGAGCAGTTCTTC. Amino acid sequence: CASSRDGLANEQFF.

This rearrangement joins TRBV3-1 to TRBJ1-6, with D unresolved. This CDR3 contains 14 residues. Trimming cost V 1 base and J 9 bases, with 10 bases left between them. From germline, CDR1 is LGHDT and CDR2 YNNKEL (reference sequence). The CDR3 bases are TGTGCCAGCAGCCAAGGATGGTGGGGTTCACCCCTCCACTTT. Translating it yields CASSQGWWGSPLHF.